One and the same sample provided the 3 T cell receptor beta chains below, sequenced in a study of beta chain features in type 1 diabetes. Study outcomes and limitations: Among all four CD4+ subsets, Type 1 diabetes patients had TCRB CDR3s that were moderately but significantly shorter.

Every isolated RNA sample was fully reverse transcribed, so sequencing captured expressed TCRB transcripts. Produced via immunoSEQ multiplex PCR; TCRdb's table is partial and in-frame only. The table includes more than 55,000 clones, 50% to 55% detected once. The antigens of these receptors remain unknown. Sequenced material: Tregs from blood. Source of these receptors: a woman in her thirties or forties with type 1 diabetes.

The rearrangement uses TRBV19 and TRBJ2-5, with D possibly being TRBD1 (6 bases). The V gene lost 7 bases and the J gene lost 4 bases, with 10 bases spanning the gap. Germline values: CDR1 LNHDA, CDR2 SQIVND (reference sequence). This CDR3 is 12 amino acids long. The DNA for the CDR3 is TGTGCCAGTACCAAACAGGGAGAGACCCAGTACTTC. It yields the protein CASTKQGETQYF.

This chain uses TRBV7-9 with TRBJ1-2; D may be TRBD1 (6 bases). V was cut by 0 bases and J by 0 bases, with 11 bases left in between. CDR3 size: 16 residues. CDR1 is SEHNR and CDR2 is FQNEAQ in the germline V gene (reference sequence). For the CDR3, the DNA is TGTGCCAGCAGCTTAGCGGGTACAGGGTCTAACTATGGCTACACCTTC. It specifies CASSLAGTGSNYGYTF.

The genes are TRBV28 and TRBJ2-1; the match to TRBD2 covers 11 bases. The CDR3 has 15 residues. Germline assignment: CDR1 MDHEN and CDR2 SYDVKM. Unmatched junction bases numbered 9, after V lost 7 bases and J lost 7 bases. This CDR3 reads CASTKLAGAGNEQFF. CDR3 coding DNA: TGTGCCAGCACCAAACTAGCGGGGGCGGGAAATGAGCAGTTCTTC. Filled out from reference TRBV28 and TRBJ2-1, the complete variable domain reads DVKVTQSSRYLVKRTGEKVFLECVQDMDHENMFWYRQDPGLGLRLIYFSYDVKMKEKGDIPEGYSVSREKKERFSLILESASTNQTSMYLCASTKLAGAGNEQFFGPGTRLTVL.